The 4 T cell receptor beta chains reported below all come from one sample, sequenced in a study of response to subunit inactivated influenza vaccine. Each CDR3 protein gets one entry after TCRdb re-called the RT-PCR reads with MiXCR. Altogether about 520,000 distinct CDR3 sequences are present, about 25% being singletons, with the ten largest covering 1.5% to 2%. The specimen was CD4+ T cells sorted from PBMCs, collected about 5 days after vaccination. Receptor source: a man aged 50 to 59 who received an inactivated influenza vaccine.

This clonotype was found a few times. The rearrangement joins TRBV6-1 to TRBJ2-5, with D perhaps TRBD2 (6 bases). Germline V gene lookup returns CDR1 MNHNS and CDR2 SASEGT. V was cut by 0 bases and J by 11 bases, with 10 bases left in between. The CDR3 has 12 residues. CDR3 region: CASSEAWGVQYF. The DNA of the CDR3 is TGTGCCAGCAGTGAAGCTTGGGGGGTTCAGTACTTC.

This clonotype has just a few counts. The CDR3 reads CASSQEQTTEQYF. The CDR3 DNA follows: TGTGCCAGCAGCCAAGAACAGACTACCGAGCAGTACTTC. The rearrangement joins TRBV4-2 to TRBJ2-7; perhaps TRBD2 as D (5 bases). The CDR3 is made up of 13 amino acids. The germline V gene encodes CDR1 LGHNA and CDR2 YNFKEQ. V was pared by 0 bases and J by 6 bases, with 9 bases between.

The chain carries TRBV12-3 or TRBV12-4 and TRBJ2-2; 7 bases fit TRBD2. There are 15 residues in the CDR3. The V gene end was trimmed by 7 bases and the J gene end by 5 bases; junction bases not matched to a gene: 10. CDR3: CASMMGGGRTGELFF. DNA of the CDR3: TGTGCCAGCATGATGGGCGGGGGTCGTACCGGGGAGCTGTTTTTT.

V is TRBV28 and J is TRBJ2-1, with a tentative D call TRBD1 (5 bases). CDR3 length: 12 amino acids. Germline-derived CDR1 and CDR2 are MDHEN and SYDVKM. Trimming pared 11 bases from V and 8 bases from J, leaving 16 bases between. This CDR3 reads CAVPGLSDEQFF. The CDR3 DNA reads TGTGCCGTACCAGGGCTATCGGATGAGCAGTTCTTC.